These 20 T cell receptor beta chains were sequenced from one sample in a study of T cells in Graves' hyperthyroidism and ophthalmopathy. TCR beta CDR3 regions were amplified from RNA. The TCR CDR3 first-round RT-PCR relied on the HTBI primer set. TCRdb itself ran the multiplex PCR reads through MiXCR, one entry per CDR3 protein. This table holds 600,000 to 700,000 distinct CDR3 sequences, roughly 14% found once. Sequencing was performed on blood. The receptors come from a middle-aged woman with Graves' ophthalmopathy.

This clonotype has a count of ten or more. The rearrangement links TRBV7-2 to TRBJ1-5; D is undetermined. The V gene lost 1 base and the J gene lost 0 bases, with 7 bases spanning the gap. Germline V gene data show CDR1 as SGHTA and CDR2 as FQGNSA. The CDR3 is 15 amino acids. CDR3 amino acids: CASSLGVYSNQPQHF. CDR3 DNA sequence: TGTGCCAGCAGCTTAGGGGTGTATAGCAATCAGCCCCAGCATTTT.

This clonotype was observed many times. V gene TRBV6-1 combines with J gene TRBJ1-5, with no clear D. V dropped 2 bases and J dropped 4 bases, with 21 bases sitting between them. This CDR3 has 18 amino acids. Germline V gene data show CDR1 as MNHNS and CDR2 as SASEGT. CDR3 protein: CASSERPLDAGRNQPQHF. The CDR3 DNA sequence: TGTGCCAGCAGTGAAAGGCCCCTAGACGCCGGACGAAATCAGCCCCAGCATTTT.

This clonotype showed up many times. V is TRBV28 and J is TRBJ1-2; D ambiguous. The ends were cut back, 8 bases at V and 4 bases at J, with 8 bases in the middle. This CDR3 spans 11 amino acids. The V gene's germline CDR1 is MDHEN and CDR2 SYDVKM. The DNA of the CDR3 is TGTGCCAGCGGAGACATCTATGGCTACACCTTC. As protein: CASGDIYGYTF.

The rearrangement links TRBV12-3 or TRBV12-4 to TRBJ2-7; D ambiguous. This CDR3 contains 13 residues. Trimming cost V 2 bases and J 4 bases, with 9 bases left between them. CDR3 protein: CASSLQVAYEQYF. The CDR3, as DNA: TGTGCCAGCAGTTTACAGGTCGCGTACGAGCAGTACTTC.

Ten or more counts support this clonotype. The rearrangement links TRBV20-1 to TRBJ1-5, with D unclear. Per germline, CDR1 DFQATT and CDR2 SNEGSKA (reference sequence). The CDR3 consists of 12 residues. Trimming shortened V by 7 bases and J by 4 bases, and 11 bases separated the two germline ends. The CDR3 protein is CSVNDWNQPQHF. The CDR3 DNA is TGCAGTGTAAACGATTGGAATCAGCCCCAGCATTTT.

This clonotype has a count of ten or more. The V and J genes are TRBV28 and TRBJ1-2; D is ambiguous. The CDR3 extends over 13 amino acids. Trimming took off 3 bases at V and 2 bases at J, with 7 bases between the two ends. The germline V gene encodes CDR1 MDHEN and CDR2 SYDVKM. The CDR3 protein is CASSFVRNYGYTF. DNA of the CDR3: TGTGCCAGCAGTTTTGTCAGGAACTATGGCTACACCTTC.

The V gene is TRBV6-1, the J gene TRBJ1-5, with 7 bases fitting TRBD1. Germline V gene data show CDR1 as MNHNS and CDR2 as SASEGT. The CDR3 spans 14 residues. V trimming: 11 bases; J trimming: 4 bases; junction bases outside the gene matches: 11. CDR3 DNA: TGTGCCGGTCGGGGGGCAGGGGGGAATCAGCCCCAGCATTTT. Its protein product is CAGRGAGGNQPQHF.

Ten or more counts support this clonotype. The genes are TRBV10-3 and TRBJ1-6, with D unclear. V gave up 0 bases and J gave up 7 bases, with 13 bases separating them. There are 16 residues in the CDR3. Per the germline V gene, CDR1 is ENHRY and CDR2 is SYGVKD. CDR3 coding DNA: TGTGCCATCAGTGAGTCGAATTTGCCCTTGAATTCACCCCTCCACTTT. It specifies CAISESNLPLNSPLHF.

The chain couples TRBV11-2 to TRBJ2-2; D assignment may be TRBD1 or TRBD2 (5 bases each). The CDR3 has 16 amino acids. Deletions cut 7 bases from V and 0 bases from J, with 15 bases between. Per germline, CDR1 SGHAT and CDR2 FQNNGV. The CDR3, as DNA: TGTGCCAGCACCCAAGTGGGGACGTCGAACACCGGGGAGCTGTTTTTT. This encodes CASTQVGTSNTGELFF.

The table lists this clonotype with many counts. The chain couples TRBV6-1 to TRBJ1-5; D unresolved. The CDR3 runs 15 residues. V shed 6 bases and J shed 1 base, with 13 bases lying between them. Germline V gene sequence: CDR1 MNHNS, CDR2 SASEGT. The CDR3 DNA reads as TGTGCCAGCAGCCGGGAGGGCTGGAGCAATCAGCCCCAGCATTTT. Encoded protein: CASSREGWSNQPQHF.

The chain combines TRBV20-1 with TRBJ2-7; a possible D gene is TRBD1 (5 bases). V was cut by 0 bases and J by 7 bases, with 22 bases left in between. This CDR3 comprises 16 residues. CDR1 and CDR2 (germline): DFQATT, SNEGSKA (reference sequence). CDR3 protein: CSARELGSPGHGEQYF. Written as DNA, the CDR3 is TGCAGTGCTAGAGAACTGGGAAGCCCTGGACATGGGGAGCAGTACTTC.

This clonotype was seen at least ten times. The gene calls are TRBV20-1 and TRBJ1-5, with TRBD1 matching over 7 bases. The germline gives CDR1 DFQATT, CDR2 SNEGSKA (reference sequence). The CDR3 has 13 residues. V lost 6 bases, J lost 2 bases, and 4 bases stayed unmatched. CDR3: CSAQGVGNQPQHF. In DNA form, the CDR3 reads TGCAGTGCGCAGGGGGTTGGCAATCAGCCCCAGCATTTT.

At least ten counts were recorded for this clonotype. This chain joins TRBV12-3 or TRBV12-4 and TRBJ1-1; TRBD1 aligns across 10 bases. V lost 6 bases to trimming and J lost 6 bases; unmatched junction nucleotides: 10. This CDR3 region has 15 residues. The DNA for the CDR3 is TGTGCCAGCAGCCAGCCGGGACAGGGGTCCGCTGAAGCTTTCTTT. It codes for CASSQPGQGSAEAFF.

This chain connects TRBV20-1 to TRBJ2-7, with 12 positions matching TRBD1. Trimming removed 2 bases from V and 4 bases from J; junction bases left unmatched: 12. The CDR3 loop spans 17 amino acids. From germline, CDR1 is DFQATT and CDR2 SNEGSKA (reference sequence). The CDR3 protein is CSARPGQGALGLYEQYF. CDR3 in DNA: TGCAGTGCTAGACCGGGACAGGGGGCGCTCGGGTTGTACGAGCAGTACTTC.

This clonotype has a count of ten or more. The rearrangement joins TRBV12-3 or TRBV12-4 to TRBJ2-7, with D perhaps matching TRBD2 (5 bases). V shed 3 bases and J shed 6 bases, with 12 bases lying between them. The CDR3 extends over 13 amino acids. CDR3 DNA sequence: TGTGCCAGCAGTTTCCCCGGACGGGGCGAGCAGTACTTC. Its protein product is CASSFPGRGEQYF.

This clonotype was recorded at least ten times. This chain joins TRBV7-2 and TRBJ1-1; D is uncertain. Germline assignment: CDR1 SGHTA and CDR2 FQGNSA. V lost 3 bases and J 5 bases, leaving 16 bases between the germline ends. The CDR3 contains 15 residues. CDR3 bases: TGTGCCAGCAGCTTTCTCGCAGGTGGCAGGACTGAAGCTTTCTTT. Protein: CASSFLAGGRTEAFF.

The J gene is TRBJ1-1, the V gene TRBV7-8; 10 nucleotides align to TRBD1. The V segment lost 5 bases and the J segment 4 bases; nucleotides outside the gene matches: 13. CDR3 length equals 17 residues. Germline values: CDR1 SGHVS, CDR2 FQNEAQ. CDR3 DNA: TGTGCCAGCAGCCTGGATGAGGACAGGGGGAGGGGCACTGAAGCTTTCTTT. It codes for CASSLDEDRGRGTEAFF.

This clonotype was seen repeatedly, ten times or more. The chain couples TRBV6-5 to TRBJ2-7; weak D call: TRBD1 (7 bases). This CDR3 comprises 13 residues. The germline V and J ends were trimmed by 2 bases and 4 bases, with 9 bases remaining between them. CDR1 and CDR2 from the germline V gene are MNHEY and SVGAGI. CDR3 sequence: CASSYAGQYEQYF. The DNA of the CDR3 is TGTGCCAGCAGTTACGCGGGACAGTACGAGCAGTACTTC.

This chain connects TRBV15 to TRBJ1-4, with D uncertain. The germline V and J ends were trimmed by 1 base and 5 bases, with 8 bases remaining between them. The CDR3 has 14 residues. Per germline, CDR1 LNHNV and CDR2 YYDKDF (reference sequence). CDR3 residues: CATSRVRENEKLFF. DNA for the CDR3: TGTGCCACCAGCAGAGTGCGAGAGAATGAAAAACTGTTTTTT.

This clonotype occurred many times. J is TRBJ2-5 and V is TRBV20-1, with 9 bases fitting TRBD1. V trimming: 3 bases; J trimming: 5 bases; junction bases outside the gene matches: 7. The germline V gene encodes CDR1 DFQATT and CDR2 SNEGSKA (reference sequence). This CDR3 is 14 amino acids long. CDR3 sequence: CSAREDRGRETQYF. The CDR3 DNA sequence: TGCAGTGCTAGGGAGGACAGGGGTAGGGAGACCCAGTACTTC.